The 17 T cell receptor beta chains listed next were all sequenced from one sample in a study of shared clonotypes between healthy human individuals. Libraries were prepared by immunoSEQ multiplex PCR; TCRdb keeps only in-frame clonotypes and omits some of them. The table lists approximately 2.3 million clones, more than 85% of them singletons, with 0.35% to 0.45% in the top ten. The sample comprised naive CD4+ T cells from PBMCs. Subset in this sample: CD45RA+ positively selected. The origin of the receptors is a young man in good health. Some clones in this sample may be carry-over from other donors' samples.

This chain joins TRBV2 and TRBJ2-2, with D possibly being TRBD1 (5 bases). This CDR3 has 15 amino acids. V lost 7 bases, J lost 6 bases, and 18 bases lay in between. Germline V gene lookup returns CDR1 SNHLY and CDR2 FYNNEI. The CDR3 here is CASKGLGIAAGELFF. The CDR3 nucleotides read TGTGCCAGCAAGGGGTTAGGGATCGCGGCCGGGGAGCTGTTTTTT.

To note about this clone: Other nucleotide sequences from this sample produce the same CDR3. The chain recombines TRBV30 with TRBJ1-1; D call uncertain. Germline V CDR1 and CDR2: GTSNPN, SVGIG (reference sequence). V gave up 0 bases and J gave up 1 base, with 6 bases separating them. This CDR3 comprises 13 residues. In nucleotides, the CDR3 is TGTGCCTGGAGTGTACGACCGAACACTGAAGCTTTCTTT. It translates to CAWSVRPNTEAFF.

The rearrangement links TRBV6-4 to TRBJ2-3, with D possibly TRBD1 on 5 matching bases. Trimming pared 6 bases from V and 2 bases from J, leaving 6 bases between. The CDR3 runs to 12 residues. Germline V gene data show CDR1 as MRHNA and CDR2 as SNTAGT. CDR3 sequence reads: CASRGATDTQYF. In DNA form, the CDR3 reads TGTGCCAGCAGAGGGGCCACAGATACGCAGTATTTT.

This chain joins TRBV5-1 and TRBJ1-5, with a tentative D call TRBD1 (5 bases). The germline gives CDR1 SGHRS, CDR2 YFSETQ. The CDR3 runs to 14 residues. Trimming took off 5 bases at V and 0 bases at J, with 9 bases between the two ends. The CDR3 reads CASSWGDSNQPQHF. The DNA for the CDR3 is TGCGCCAGCAGTTGGGGGGATAGCAATCAGCCCCAGCATTTT.

Details on this clone: Other nucleotide sequences in the sample specify the same CDR3. This sequence joins TRBV28 and TRBJ1-1; no firm D call. This CDR3 region has 12 residues. Germline assignment: CDR1 MDHEN and CDR2 SYDVKM. The germline V and J ends were trimmed by 3 bases and 5 bases, with 7 bases remaining between them. This chain's CDR3 is CASSFVGTEAFF. CDR3 coding DNA: TGTGCCAGCAGTTTCGTAGGAACTGAAGCTTTCTTT.

J is TRBJ2-7 and V is TRBV5-4, with TRBD1 matching 8 bases. The CDR3 runs 17 residues. From germline, CDR1 is SGHNT and CDR2 YYREEE (reference sequence). V was clipped by 4 bases and J by 2 bases; unmatched bases: 14. The CDR3 reads CASSPGQAAIMTYEQYF. CDR3 DNA sequence: TGTGCCAGCAGCCCGGGACAGGCCGCAATTATGACCTACGAGCAGTACTTC.

The V gene is TRBV28, the J gene TRBJ1-2, with a tentative D call TRBD1 (5 bases). The CDR3 runs 12 residues. With 2 bases removed from V and 7 bases from J, the gap between germline ends came to 8 bases. Germline CDR1 reads MDHEN; CDR2 reads SYDVKM. The DNA for the CDR3 is TGTGCCAGCAGTTTAGGGACGCGTGGCTACACCTTC. It encodes CASSLGTRGYTF.

Note on this clone: The identical CDR3 is also encoded by other nucleotide sequences in the sample. This sequence joins TRBV19 and TRBJ2-7, with no clear D. Trimming took 6 bases from V and 3 from J, leaving 6 bases between them. The CDR3 has 11 amino acids. CDR1 and CDR2 from the germline V gene are LNHDA and SQIVND (reference sequence). The CDR3 DNA sequence: TGTGCCAGTAGGTCCAGCTACGAGCAGTACTTC. Amino acids: CASRSSYEQYF.

The V and J genes are TRBV5-1 and TRBJ2-7; 14 nucleotides agree with TRBD2. Trimming at V came to 0 bases and at J to 5 bases, leaving 1 base not matched to a gene. This CDR3 is built from 15 residues. CDR1 SGHRS and CDR2 YFSETQ come from the germline V gene. The CDR3 sequence is CASSLGGLAGDEQYF. CDR3 nucleotide sequence: TGCGCCAGCAGCTTGGGGGGACTAGCGGGAGACGAGCAGTACTTC. Based on the CDR3 plus reference TRBV5-1 and TRBJ2-7, the full variable domain is KAGVTQTPRYLIKTRGQQVTLSCSPISGHRSVSWYQQTPGQGLQFLFEYFSETQRNKGNFPGRFSGRQFSNSRSEMNVSTLELGDSALYLCASSLGGLAGDEQYFGPGTRLTVT.

The chain uses TRBV27 and TRBJ1-4; perhaps TRBD1 as D (5 bases). V lost 3 bases and J lost 7, with 12 bases in between. The CDR3 length is 14 residues. Per germline, CDR1 MNHEY and CDR2 SMNVEV (reference sequence). CDR3 sequence: CASSFGGKGEKLFF. CDR3 nucleotide sequence: TGTGCCAGCAGTTTTGGGGGTAAGGGTGAAAAACTGTTTTTT. Combining the CDR3 with reference TRBV27 and TRBJ1-4 gives the whole variable domain EAQVTQNPRYLITVTGKKLTVTCSQNMNHEYMSWYRQDPGLGLRQIYYSMNVEVTDKGDVPEGYKVSRKEKRNFPLILESPSPNQTSLYFCASSFGGKGEKLFFGSGTQLSVL.

The sample holds a few counts of this clone. Other DNA sequences within the sample encode an identical CDR3. The chain combines TRBV6-5 with TRBJ1-1; D might be TRBD1 (6 bases). CDR3 length equals 13 residues. Trimming took 5 bases from V and 3 from J, leaving 10 bases between them. The germline gives CDR1 MNHEY, CDR2 SVGAGI. DNA for the CDR3: TGTGCCAGCAGTCCGGACAGCTACACTGAAGCTTTCTTT. Translated, it gives CASSPDSYTEAFF.

The CDR3: CATRYRGYSSTF. CDR3 in DNA: TGTGCCACCCGATACAGGGGGTATTCAAGCACCTTC. The chain employs TRBV25-1 and TRBJ1-2; the match to TRBD1 covers 8 bases. The CDR3 has 12 residues. Germline CDR1 MGHDK, CDR2 SYGVNS. V dropped 10 bases and J dropped 13; count of bases not matched to a gene: 14.

The chain links TRBV16 to TRBJ2-7, with 7 positions matching TRBD2. This CDR3 spans 15 amino acids. V was clipped by 4 bases and J by 5 bases; unmatched bases: 11. From germline, CDR1 is KGHSY and CDR2 FQNENV. The CDR3, as DNA: TGTGCCAGCAGCCCATGGGGAGGGAGGAGCCACGAGCAGTACTTC. This gives the protein CASSPWGGRSHEQYF. The variable domain in full, completed from reference TRBV16 and TRBJ2-7, reads GEEVAQTPKHLVRGEGQKAKLYCAPIKGHSYVFWYQQVLKNEFKFLISFQNENVFDETGMPKERFSAKCLPNSPCSLEIQATKLEDSAVYFCASSPWGGRSHEQYFGPGTRLTVT.

The genes are TRBV6-6 and TRBJ2-2; 8 bases line up with TRBD2. Germline lookup yields CDR1 MNHNY and CDR2 SVGAGI (reference sequence). With V trimmed by 8 bases and J by 2 bases, 4 bases remained unmatched. The CDR3 contains 14 residues. The CDR3 region has the DNA TGTGCCAGCCGCGGGGGGCTAAACACCGGGGAGCTGTTTTTT. This sequence encodes CASRGGLNTGELFF.

The rearrangement links TRBV19 to TRBJ2-7; perhaps D is TRBD1 or TRBD2 (5 bases each). This CDR3 has 15 amino acids. Per the germline V gene, CDR1 is LNHDA and CDR2 is SQIVND (reference sequence). The ends were cut back, 7 bases at V and 3 bases at J, with 19 bases in the middle. The DNA of the CDR3 is TGTGCCAGTACCTCCACCCGGGACGGGATCTACGAGCAGTACTTC. Translated: CASTSTRDGIYEQYF.

The chain employs TRBV6-1 and TRBJ1-1; 8 bases are a match to TRBD1. The CDR3 runs to 13 residues. CDR1 and CDR2 (germline): MNHNS, SASEGT. Trimming cost V 6 bases and J 3 bases; bases outside gene matches: 3. The DNA of the CDR3 is TGTGCCAGCAGATACAGGGGGGACACTGAAGCTTTCTTT. Protein sequence: CASRYRGDTEAFF.

V and J are TRBV29-1 and TRBJ2-5; D is ambiguous. In germline, CDR1 is SQVTM, CDR2 ANQGSEA. The CDR3 has 12 amino acids. Trimming removed 0 bases from V and 4 bases from J, with 6 bases in between. CDR3 protein: CSVEERGETQYF. The CDR3 DNA sequence: TGCAGCGTTGAAGAGCGAGGAGAGACCCAGTACTTC.